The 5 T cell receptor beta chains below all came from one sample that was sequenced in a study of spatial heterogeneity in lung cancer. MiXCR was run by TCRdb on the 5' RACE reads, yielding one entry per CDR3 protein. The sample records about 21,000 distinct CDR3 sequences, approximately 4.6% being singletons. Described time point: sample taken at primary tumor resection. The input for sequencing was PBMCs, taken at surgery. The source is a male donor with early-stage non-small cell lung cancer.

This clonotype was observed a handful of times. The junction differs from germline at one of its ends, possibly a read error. The CDR3 loop is CASSLFRDSFTF. The CDR3 nucleotides are TGTGCCAGCAGTCTCTTCCGGGACAGTTTTACGTTC. The rearrangement uses TRBV28 and TRBJ2-7; 7 nucleotides agree with TRBD1. CDR1 is MDHEN, CDR2 SYDVKM, per germline. CDR3 length: 12 amino acids.

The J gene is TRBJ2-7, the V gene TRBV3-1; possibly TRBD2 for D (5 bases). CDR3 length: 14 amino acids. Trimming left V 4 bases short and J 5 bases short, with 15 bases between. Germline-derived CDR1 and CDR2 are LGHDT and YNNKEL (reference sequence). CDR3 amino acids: CASSRRELWDEQYF. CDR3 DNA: TGTGCCAGCAGCCGACGGGAACTCTGGGACGAGCAGTACTTC.

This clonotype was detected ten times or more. The CDR3 DNA follows: TGTGCCAGCAGCTTGAAGAAACAGAAAGTAGAGACCCAGTACTTC. It yields the protein CASSLKKQKVETQYF. This sequence joins TRBV5-4 and TRBJ2-5; D is uncertain. The V and J ends lost 1 base and 4 bases respectively, with 14 bases between them. CDR3 length: 15 amino acids. Germline V gene data show CDR1 as SGHNT and CDR2 as YYREEE (reference sequence).

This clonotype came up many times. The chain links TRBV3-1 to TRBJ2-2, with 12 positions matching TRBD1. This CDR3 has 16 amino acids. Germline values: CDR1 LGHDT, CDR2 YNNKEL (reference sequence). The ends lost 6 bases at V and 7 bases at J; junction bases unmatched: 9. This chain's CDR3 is CASRSGTGGASGELFF. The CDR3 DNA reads TGTGCCAGCAGATCCGGGACAGGGGGCGCGAGCGGGGAGCTGTTTTTT.

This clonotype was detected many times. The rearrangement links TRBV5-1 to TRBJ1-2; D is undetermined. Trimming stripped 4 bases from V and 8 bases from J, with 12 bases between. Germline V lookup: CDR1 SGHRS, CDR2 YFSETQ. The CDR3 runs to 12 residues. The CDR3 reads CASSQQDTGYTF. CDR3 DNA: TGCGCCAGCAGCCAACAAGATACGGGCTACACCTTC.